Here is one T cell receptor beta chain with its context. The antigen is not known. These data belong to a study of cytomegalovirus exposure and HLA in healthy donors. Sequencing was performed with immunoSEQ multiplex PCR; in TCRdb, only in-frame clones are kept and a portion is missing. The sample consists of over 200,000 clones, 90% of them appearing once. Study results and caveats: According to a later analysis, TCR clusters from the first cohort tended to co-occur in the 100 to 150 validation repertoires. According to the study, roughly 160 TCR beta chains were cytomegalovirus-associated. In vitro confirmation showed a few CMV-associated chains to be CMV antigen specific.

V was trimmed by 4 bases and J by 2 bases, leaving 3 bases between them. CDR3 size: 11 residues. Germline CDR1 is GTSNPN and CDR2 is SVGIG (reference sequence). The sample consisted of PBMCs. This TCR was sampled from a woman aged 25 to 39 in good health and CMV-seronegative. V is TRBV30 and J is TRBJ2-1; D gene uncertain. The CDR3 DNA reads as TGTGCCTGGATTACCTACAATGAGCAGTTCTTC. As protein: CAWITYNEQFF.